This TCR beta chain was observed in a study of beta chain features in type 1 diabetes. Study-wide findings and caveats: For TCRB rearrangement, an influence of HLA type remained unresolved here. Researchers cautioned that cDNA sequencing could over-represent cells with high TCR expression.

This clone was picked up a small number of times. Its antigen is not identified. TCRB transcripts that were expressed got sequenced, as all of the isolated RNA had been reverse transcribed. Assay used: immunoSEQ multiplex PCR; TCRdb lists only in-frame clones, some missing. The table shows hundreds of thousands of clones, with 15% to 19% occurring only once. The CDR3 covers 14 residues. The ends were cut back, 4 bases at V and 2 bases at J, with 10 bases in the middle. Germline-derived CDR1 and CDR2 are SGHRS and YFSETQ. The sequenced sample consisted of naive CD4+ T cells from blood. The chain has TRBV5-1 and TRBJ2-1, with D maybe TRBD1 (5 bases). The TCR comes from a man in his late teens or twenties in good health. DNA for the CDR3: TGCGCCAGCAGCCAGGGTGGGGCCTACAATGAGCAGTTCTTC. Translation gives CASSQGGAYNEQFF.